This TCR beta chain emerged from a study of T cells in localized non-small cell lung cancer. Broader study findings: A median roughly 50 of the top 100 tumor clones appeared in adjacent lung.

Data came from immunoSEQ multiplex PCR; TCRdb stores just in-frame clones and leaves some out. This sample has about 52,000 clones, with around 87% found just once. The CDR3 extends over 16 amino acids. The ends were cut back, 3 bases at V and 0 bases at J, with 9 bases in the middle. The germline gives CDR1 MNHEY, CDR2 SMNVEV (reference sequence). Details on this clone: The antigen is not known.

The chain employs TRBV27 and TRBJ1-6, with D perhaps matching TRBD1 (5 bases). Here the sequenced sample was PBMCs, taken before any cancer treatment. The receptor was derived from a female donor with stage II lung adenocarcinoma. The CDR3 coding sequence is TGTGCCAGCAGTTTTATTGGGGGCTCCTATAATTCACCCCTCCACTTT. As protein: CASSFIGGSYNSPLHF.